This T cell receptor beta chain originates from a study of cytomegalovirus exposure and HLA in healthy donors. Study overall: An analysis done earlier identified 117 million unique TCR beta sequences from about 180 million T cells. Study outcomes and limitations: Highest at DRB1 and lowest at HLA-C, TCR association rates differed among HLA loci in a later analysis. For TCR beta chains, V- and J-gene trimming was later linked to a missense DCLRE1C variant. Later, an analysis found that common viral pathogens appeared to be linked with several of the most significant clusters.

Trimming left V 5 bases short and J 1 base short, with 8 bases between. The CDR3 spans 13 residues. The germline V gene encodes CDR1 MNHEY and CDR2 SMNVEV (reference sequence). This clone was observed a handful of times. The antigen is not known. PCR employed 60 Vbeta and 13 Jbeta primers. Assay: immunoSEQ multiplex PCR; the TCRdb copy retains only in-frame clones and omits some. The profile shows about 52,000 clones, less than 70% of them singletons. What was sequenced was PBMCs. V is TRBV27 and J is TRBJ1-1; D remains ambiguous. The receptor was isolated from a human donor in good health. The CDR3 sequence: CASSRRENTEAFF. The CDR3 region has the DNA TGTGCCAGCAGTCGGAGGGAGAACACTGAAGCTTTCTTT.